Listed below are T cell receptor beta chains from one sample, sequenced in a study of identical twins. One entry per CDR3 protein, called by TCRdb with MiXCR from the 5' RACE reads. The sample has hundreds of thousands of distinct CDR3 sequences, over 15% seen once. These same records also appear under a second study, on T cells expressing NK-cell markers.

The sequenced material came from PBMCs. These receptors were obtained from a woman younger than 35 in good health. Each CDR3 is given without its conserved first and last residue.

TRBJ2-3	TRBV20-1	SSLSSVRTQY
TRBJ1-1	TRBV20-1	SASNMNTEAF
TRBJ1-1	TRBV11-2	ASSRSLTGAMNTEAF
TRBJ2-6	TRBV7-2	ASSVYSSGANVLT
TRBJ2-1	TRBV5-5	ASSPIPGLAGAHEQF
TRBJ2-7	TRBV5-1	ASSFLQGGGYEQY
TRBJ2-3	TRBV5-1	ASESTSGPTDTQY
TRBJ1-1	TRBV7-9	ASSLREGDEAF
TRBJ2-5	TRBV12-3/TRBV12-4	ASSQLDVQGGETQY
TRBJ1-6	TRBV19	ASSADSVDSPLH
TRBJ2-4	TRBV12-3/TRBV12-4	ASSFRRVDLAKNIQY
TRBJ2-3	TRBV20-1	SARDWANTDTQY
TRBJ2-2	TRBV6-5	ASSYQLAGDFGGELF
TRBJ1-2	TRBV7-9	ASSLGTGRPLYGYT
TRBJ2-7	TRBV9	ASSVDGDYEQY
TRBJ2-7	TRBV20-1	SANAPAQGEQY
TRBJ2-7	TRBV16	ASSRSTREVREQY
TRBJ2-7	TRBV29-1	SAGDAARSYEQY
TRBJ2-1	TRBV7-3	ASSPSGTRNEQF
TRBJ1-1	TRBV6-1	ASSRQGRDTEAF
TRBJ2-1	TRBV3-1	ASSQDGGTGYNEQF
TRBJ2-2	TRBV5-1	ASSSSRLADFGGELF
TRBJ2-1	TRBV20-1	SARSGTGTYNEQF
TRBJ2-1	TRBV12-3/TRBV12-4	ASSHNEQF
TRBJ1-1	TRBV12-3/TRBV12-4	ASINPRTNTEAF
TRBJ2-7	TRBV7-2	ASSYQGTYEQY
TRBJ2-3	TRBV10-3	AISPTTGLPADTQY
TRBJ2-2	TRBV6-5	ASSYSPQVPGELF